The source of this TCR beta chain is a study of blood T cell repertoires in COVID-19. Study at large: Whether acute or convalescent, the COVID-19 samples came from the United States, Italy and Spain. T cells, B-cell-depleted T cells, or PBMCs supplied cDNA or gDNA.

This clone showed up just once. How the authors handled the data: Reference gene primer amplification in the assay estimated nucleated cell counts. The assay was immunoSEQ multiplex PCR, and TCRdb's table has in-frame clones only and misses some. The V and J calls and clone size come from that table; D and trimming were worked out from the DNA. The table lists about 250,000 clones, roughly 84% of them singletons, with about 4.2% in the top ten. The source material was peripheral blood. This sequence originates from a man over 45 with active or convalescent COVID-19.

This chain's CDR3 is CSASRRGRGDTQYF. In DNA, the CDR3 is TGCAGCGCCTCACGCAGGGGGCGCGGGGATACGCAGTATTTT. The rearrangement joins TRBV29-1 to TRBJ2-3, with 8 bases that match TRBD1. This CDR3 contains 14 residues. V gave up 7 bases and J gave up 6 bases; unmatched junction bases: 12. Germline CDR1 SQVTM, CDR2 ANQGSEA.